This TCR beta chain stems from a study of cytomegalovirus exposure and HLA in healthy donors. Across the whole study: A preliminary data release comprised 70 million to 95 million unique TCRs obtained from HLA-typed donors.

Study observations and caveats: Later analysis suggested links between common viral pathogens and several top significant clusters. 87-base-pair reads could not separate some V segments, including TRBV6-2 and TRBV6-3.

This CDR3 contains 17 residues. Germline V gene lookup returns CDR1 SGHTA and CDR2 FQGTGA. Trimming took 5 bases from V and 4 from J; bases not matched to a gene: 12. As regards this clone: Its antigen is undetermined.

The PCR had 60 Vbeta and 13 Jbeta primers. Only in-frame clones appear in the TCRdb table, and some are missing; sequencing was by immunoSEQ multiplex PCR. The sample carries under 200,000 clones, more than 80% recorded once. This receptor was taken from a woman between 18 and 29 years old in good health and CMV-seronegative. The sample taken for sequencing was PBMCs. This chain connects TRBV7-3 to TRBJ2-1; 9 bases are a match to TRBD2. CDR3 loop: CASSLGNLAGDYNEQFF. The CDR3 coding sequence is TGTGCCAGCAGCCTCGGGAATTTAGCGGGGGATTACAATGAGCAGTTCTTC.